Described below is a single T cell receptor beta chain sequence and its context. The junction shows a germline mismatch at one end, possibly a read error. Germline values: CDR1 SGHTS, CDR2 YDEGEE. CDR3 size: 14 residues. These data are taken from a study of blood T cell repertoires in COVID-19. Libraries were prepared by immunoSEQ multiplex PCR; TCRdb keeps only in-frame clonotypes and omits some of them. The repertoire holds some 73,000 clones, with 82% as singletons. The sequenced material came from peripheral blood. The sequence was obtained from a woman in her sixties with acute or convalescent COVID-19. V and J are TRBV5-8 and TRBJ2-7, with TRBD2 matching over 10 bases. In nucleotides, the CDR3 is TGTGCCAGCAGCTTGCCCGGACTAGCGGAAGCTTTGAACTTC. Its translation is CASSLPGLAEALNF.